The T cell receptor beta chain under discussion was sequenced for a study of response to subunit inactivated influenza vaccine. Findings and limits, study-wide: Few new T cells, the authors suggested, are recruited by each seasonal influenza vaccination.

V was clipped by 2 bases and J by 2 bases, with 9 bases between them. This CDR3 comprises 14 residues. Germline CDR1 is SGHTA and CDR2 is FQGTGA. TCRdb ran MiXCR on the RT-PCR reads and lists one entry per CDR3 protein. This repertoire shows some 520,000 distinct CDR3 sequences, 16% found once; its top ten account for less than 4%. This clonotype was recorded a few times. Antigen: not known. The source of this sequence is a man aged 50-75 years who received an inactivated influenza vaccine. The chain employs TRBV7-3 and TRBJ2-5; D not certain. The input for sequencing was CD4+ T cells sorted from PBMCs, taken roughly 24 months after vaccination. The CDR3 nucleotides are TGTGCCAGCAGCTTATACGGCGCGCAAGAGACCCAGTACTTC. Its protein product is CASSLYGAQETQYF.